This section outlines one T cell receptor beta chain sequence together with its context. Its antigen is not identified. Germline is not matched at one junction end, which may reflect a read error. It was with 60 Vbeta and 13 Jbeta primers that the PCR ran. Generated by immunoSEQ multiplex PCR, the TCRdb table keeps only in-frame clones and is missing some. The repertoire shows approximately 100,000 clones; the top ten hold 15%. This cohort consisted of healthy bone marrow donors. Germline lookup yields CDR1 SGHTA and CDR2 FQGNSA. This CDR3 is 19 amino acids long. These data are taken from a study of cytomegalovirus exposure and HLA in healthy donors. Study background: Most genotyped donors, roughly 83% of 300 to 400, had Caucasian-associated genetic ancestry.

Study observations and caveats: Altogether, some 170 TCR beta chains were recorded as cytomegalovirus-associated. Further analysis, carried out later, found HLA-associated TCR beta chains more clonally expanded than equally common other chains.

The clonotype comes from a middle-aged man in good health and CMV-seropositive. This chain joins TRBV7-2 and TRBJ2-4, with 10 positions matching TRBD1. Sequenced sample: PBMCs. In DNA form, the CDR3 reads TGTGCCAGCAGCTTACGCTCCGGGACAGGGGCGATAGCCGGAAACACTCAGTACTTC. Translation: CASSLRSGTGAIAGNTQYF.